This TCR beta chain derives from a study of blood T cell repertoires in COVID-19. Study-wide background: Italy, Spain and the United States were the sources of the convalescent and acute COVID-19 samples. In each case, the material was cDNA or gDNA derived from T cells, B-cell-depleted T cells, or PBMCs.

In the authors' methods: Amplification from reference gene primers served as the basis for estimated nucleated cell counts. Assay used: immunoSEQ multiplex PCR; TCRdb lists only in-frame clones, some missing. The V and J calls and clone size are taken from that table; D and trimming were inferred from the DNA. The sample has under 50,000 clones; around 80% are singletons. The ends were cut back, 5 bases at V and 0 bases at J, with 12 bases in the middle. The CDR3 loop spans 15 amino acids. Germline CDR1 LNHDA, CDR2 SQIVND (reference sequence). The sample consisted of peripheral blood. This rearrangement joins TRBV19 to TRBJ2-3; a weak D match, TRBD2 (6 bases). The sequence came from a man older than 75 with active or convalescent COVID-19. CDR3 residues: CASSSRRESTDTQYF. CDR3 nucleotide sequence: TGTGCCAGTAGTTCAAGACGGGAGAGCACAGATACGCAGTATTTT.